The TCR beta chain under discussion was sequenced for a study of beta chain features in type 1 diabetes. Overall study results and limits: Shortening of TCRB CDR3s, moderate but significant, appeared in all four CD4+ subsets of Type 1 diabetes patients. Cells with high TCR expression could be over-represented when cDNA is sequenced.

Investigators reverse transcribed all isolated RNA, so they sequenced expressed TCRB transcripts. Libraries were prepared by immunoSEQ multiplex PCR; TCRdb keeps only in-frame clonotypes and omits some of them. The sample shows around 250,000 clones, roughly 14% of them seen only once. With respect to this clone: Its specificity is unknown.

V shed 3 bases, J shed 6 bases, and the junction held 5 bases outside the gene matches. The V gene's germline CDR1 is LNHDA and CDR2 SQIVND (reference sequence). The CDR3 is made up of 14 amino acids. The source material was naive CD4+ T cells from blood. The rearrangement uses TRBV19 and TRBJ2-1; the match to TRBD2 covers 7 bases. The origin of this receptor is a man younger than 45 with type 1 diabetes. CDR3 DNA: TGTGCCAGTAGTATGGCGGGAGTGGTCAATGAGCAGTTCTTC. Its translation is CASSMAGVVNEQFF.